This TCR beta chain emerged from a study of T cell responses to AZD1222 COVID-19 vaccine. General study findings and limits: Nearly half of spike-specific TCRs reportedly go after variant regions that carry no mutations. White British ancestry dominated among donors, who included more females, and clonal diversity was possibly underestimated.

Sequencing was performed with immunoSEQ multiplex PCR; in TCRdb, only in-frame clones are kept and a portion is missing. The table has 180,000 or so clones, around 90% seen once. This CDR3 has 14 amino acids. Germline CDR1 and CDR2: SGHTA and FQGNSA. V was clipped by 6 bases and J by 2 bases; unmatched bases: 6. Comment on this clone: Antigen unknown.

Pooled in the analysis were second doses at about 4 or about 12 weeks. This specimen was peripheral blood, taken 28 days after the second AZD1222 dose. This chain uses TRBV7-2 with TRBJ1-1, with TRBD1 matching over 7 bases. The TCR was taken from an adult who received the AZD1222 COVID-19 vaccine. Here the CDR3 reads CASRSGTVNTEAFF. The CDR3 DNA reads TGTGCCAGCAGGTCCGGGACAGTCAACACTGAAGCTTTCTTT.